The 26 T cell receptor beta chains in this list originate from one sample, sequenced in a study of T cell responses to AZD1222 COVID-19 vaccine. Here immunoSEQ multiplex PCR was the method, and the copy in TCRdb shows in-frame clones only, minus some. This sample has approximately 150,000 clones; 85% to 95% occur once, and the top ten carry approximately 1%. The sequenced sample was peripheral blood, obtained on day 0 of AZD1222 vaccination. These receptors all stem from an adult in good health.

This chain links TRBV18 with TRBJ2-5; weak D call: TRBD2 (6 bases). The V gene lost 4 bases and the J gene lost 3 bases, with 12 bases spanning the gap. The germline V gene encodes CDR1 KGHSH and CDR2 LQKENI. The CDR3 consists of 14 residues. The CDR3 here is CASSRGVGEETQYF. As DNA, the CDR3 is TGTGCCAGCTCACGGGGGGTCGGAGAAGAGACCCAGTACTTC.

Here the CDR3 reads CASSHAGQLQETQYF. The CDR3 DNA is TGTGCCAGCAGCCATGCAGGACAGCTACAAGAGACCCAGTACTTC. The chain carries TRBV3-1 (or the pseudogene TRBV3-2) and TRBJ2-5; D perhaps matches TRBD1 (6 bases). Trimming removed 3 bases from V and 2 bases from J, with 13 bases in between. In germline, CDR1 is LGHDT, CDR2 YNNKEL (reference sequence). CDR3 length equals 15 residues.

This chain links TRBV6-5 with TRBJ1-2, with unresolved D. This CDR3 contains 11 residues. With 7 bases removed from V and 2 bases from J, the gap between germline ends came to 5 bases. CDR1 and CDR2 from the germline V gene are MNHEY and SVGAGI. In DNA, the CDR3 is TGTGCCAGCATGATCAACTATGGCTACACCTTC. The encoded protein is CASMINYGYTF.

The rearrangement joins TRBV6-2 or TRBV6-3 to TRBJ1-1; D not certain. The V end was cut by 0 bases, the J end by 7 bases, with 9 bases between. Germline assignment: CDR1 MNHEY and CDR2 SVGEGT. The CDR3 sequence is 13 residues long. CDR3 sequence reads: CASSYSRGGEAFF. CDR3 in DNA: TGTGCCAGCAGTTACTCGAGAGGAGGTGAAGCTTTCTTT.

The chain combines TRBV7-2 with TRBJ1-4, with 7 bases fitting TRBD1. The CDR3 contains 15 residues. Germline CDR1 and CDR2: SGHTA and FQGNSA. Germline trimming cut 4 bases from V and 7 bases from J; bases unmatched to any gene: 9. CDR3 amino acids: CASSSSTGSREKLFF. For the CDR3, the DNA is TGTGCCAGCAGCTCCTCGACAGGGAGTCGTGAAAAACTGTTTTTT.

The V call is TRBV7-2, the J call TRBJ2-7; D might be TRBD1 or TRBD2, each matching 5 bases. Germline V CDR1 and CDR2: SGHTA, FQGNSA. This CDR3 has 16 residues. V lost 3 bases, J lost 4 bases, and 19 bases lay in between. The CDR3 coding sequence is TGTGCCAGCAGCTTCGGGGCAACCGGAGGAGCATACGAGCAGTACTTC. It specifies CASSFGATGGAYEQYF.

J is TRBJ2-2 and V is TRBV4-1; D ambiguous. Germline-derived CDR1 and CDR2 are MGHRA and YSYEKL. V was cut by 1 base and J by 1 base, with 10 bases left in between. This CDR3 comprises 16 residues. The CDR3 loop is CASSQGNPQNTGELFF. CDR3 bases: TGCGCCAGCAGCCAAGGGAACCCACAGAACACCGGGGAGCTGTTTTTT.

The chain combines TRBV13 with TRBJ2-4, with 10 bases that match TRBD2. Trimming cost V 5 bases and J 4 bases; bases outside gene matches: 8. The CDR3 consists of 16 residues. Germline CDR1 PRHDT, CDR2 FYEKMQ (reference sequence). CDR3 region: CASSISGGAEKNIQYF. CDR3 sequence (DNA): TGTGCCAGCAGCATCAGCGGGGGGGCGGAAAAAAACATTCAGTACTTC.

V usage is TRBV5-6 and J usage is TRBJ1-4; no clear D gene. The CDR3 totals 15 residues. The V and J ends lost 0 bases and 7 bases respectively, with 13 bases between them. Germline V gives CDR1 SGHDT, CDR2 YYEEEE. The CDR3 DNA sequence: TGTGCCAGCAGCTTGGCAAGAGGGAGTTTTGAAAAACTGTTTTTT. This sequence encodes CASSLARGSFEKLFF.

The gene calls are TRBV3-1 (or the pseudogene TRBV3-2) and TRBJ2-1; D tentatively reads TRBD1 or TRBD2 (5 bases each). Germline V gives CDR1 LGHDT, CDR2 YNNKEL (reference sequence). This CDR3 has 15 amino acids. Trimming removed 1 base at V and 3 bases at J, with 10 bases between. The CDR3 DNA is TGTGCCAGCAGCCAAGCCGGGACGGGCTACAATGAGCAGTTCTTC. Its protein is CASSQAGTGYNEQFF.

The genes are TRBV4-2 and TRBJ1-1; the D is unclear. Germline V gene lookup returns CDR1 LGHNA and CDR2 YNFKEQ. V lost 3 bases and J 1 base, leaving 12 bases between the germline ends. This CDR3 is 15 amino acids long. CDR3 DNA sequence: TGTGCCAGCAGCCAGGCCGGGCTCGAGAACACTGAAGCTTTCTTT. Its translation: CASSQAGLENTEAFF.

The chain links TRBV15 to TRBJ1-1, with TRBD1 matching over 8 bases. Losses at the gene ends were 5 bases for V and 3 bases for J; bases not matched to a gene: 5. Germline assignment: CDR1 LNHNV and CDR2 YYDKDF (reference sequence). The CDR3 spans 14 residues. CDR3 coding DNA: TGTGCCACCAGCTTTAACAGGGGGTACACTGAAGCTTTCTTT. Translation: CATSFNRGYTEAFF.

The rearrangement joins TRBV19 to TRBJ1-3; no definite D call. CDR3 size: 15 residues. The ends were cut back, 5 bases at V and 1 base at J, with 12 bases in the middle. Germline CDR1 and CDR2: LNHDA and SQIVND (reference sequence). The CDR3 DNA is TGTGCCAGTAGTGCTACCTCCGGGTCTGGAAACACCATATATTTT. Translating it yields CASSATSGSGNTIYF.

CDR3 in DNA: TGTGCCAGCAGTTCACGTCAGATTAACACTGAAGCTTTCTTT. Protein product: CASSSRQINTEAFF. The chain carries TRBV2 and TRBJ1-1; D gene uncertain. Per the germline V gene, CDR1 is SNHLY and CDR2 is FYNNEI. V lost 5 bases and J lost 2, with 12 bases in between. The CDR3 covers 14 residues.

This chain links TRBV28 with TRBJ1-2, with a weak D call TRBD1 (5 bases). The CDR3 contains 14 residues. The germline V gene encodes CDR1 MDHEN and CDR2 SYDVKM. V lost 4 bases to trimming and J lost 0 bases, with 9 bases between them. CDR3 sequence: CASSSGVSNYGYTF. CDR3 DNA sequence: TGTGCCAGCAGTTCGGGGGTTTCTAACTATGGCTACACCTTC.

This clone was observed a few times. The chain employs TRBV11-1 and TRBJ2-2; no definite D call. Germline CDR1 reads SGHAT; CDR2 reads FQDESV (reference sequence). V dropped 1 base and J dropped 4 bases, with 7 bases sitting between them. CDR3 length equals 14 residues. The CDR3 spells CASSLVPTTGELFF. The CDR3 nucleotides read TGTGCCAGCAGCTTAGTGCCCACCACCGGGGAGCTGTTTTTT.

This chain joins TRBV5-6 and TRBJ1-5; the D gene is possibly TRBD1 (5 bases). The V and J ends lost 0 bases and 0 bases respectively, with 13 bases between them. This CDR3 region has 17 residues. From germline, CDR1 is SGHDT and CDR2 YYEEEE. DNA for the CDR3: TGTGCCAGCAGCTTGGGGCCCGGGGGGAATAGCAATCAGCCCCAGCATTTT. Translating gives CASSLGPGGNSNQPQHF.

This clone was recorded once. The rearrangement uses TRBV12-3 or TRBV12-4 and TRBJ1-6; no reliable D call. V lost 5 bases and J lost 6, with 5 bases in between. The CDR3 contains 12 residues. The CDR3 reads CASSMINSPLHF. In DNA, the CDR3 is TGTGCCAGCAGTATGATTAATTCACCCCTCCACTTT.

V and J are TRBV10-2 and TRBJ1-1, with 7 positions matching TRBD1. V shed 4 bases and J 6 bases; nucleotides not matched to a gene: 11. This CDR3 is 15 amino acids long. Germline V gene lookup returns CDR1 WSHSY and CDR2 SAAADI. CDR3 nucleotides: TGCGCCAGCAGTGGACGGGACAGACCTCTGTCTGAAGCTTTCTTT. Translation: CASSGRDRPLSEAFF.

This chain connects TRBV6-5 to TRBJ2-2; no clear D gene. V shed 10 bases and J shed 0 bases, with 12 bases lying between them. CDR3 length: 14 amino acids. From germline, CDR1 is MNHEY and CDR2 SVGAGI. In nucleotides, the CDR3 is TGTGCCACCCTCAGGCCAGCGAACACCGGGGAGCTGTTTTTT. Encoded protein: CATLRPANTGELFF.

V usage is TRBV20-1 and J usage is TRBJ2-1; perhaps TRBD1 as D (5 bases). V shed 3 bases and J shed 8 bases, with 11 bases lying between them. CDR3 size: 12 residues. Germline lookup yields CDR1 DFQATT and CDR2 SNEGSKA (reference sequence). CDR3 nucleotide sequence: TGCAGTGCTAGTTTGCAGGGTCATGAGCAGTTCTTC. Protein: CSASLQGHEQFF.

The J gene is TRBJ2-2, the V gene TRBV23-1; possibly TRBD1 or TRBD2 for D (6 bases each). TRBV23-1 is an open reading frame, and its role is uncertain. With 0 bases removed from V and 4 bases from J, the gap between germline ends came to 15 bases. The CDR3 totals 17 residues. The CDR3, as DNA: TGCGCCAGCAGTCAATCGGGGGGCAAGGGGAGCACCGGGGAGCTGTTTTTT. It yields the protein CASSQSGGKGSTGELFF.

The chain has TRBV28 and TRBJ2-6, with 10 bases lining up with TRBD1. The CDR3 covers 17 residues. The germline CDR1 and CDR2 sequences are MDHEN and SYDVKM. V dropped 4 bases and J dropped 2; count of bases not matched to a gene: 5. As DNA, the CDR3 is TGTGCCAGCAGTTCCTCGGGACAGGGGCCTGGGGCCAACGTCCTGACTTTC. Translation gives CASSSSGQGPGANVLTF. Supplemented by reference TRBV28 and TRBJ2-6, the full variable domain reads DVKVTQSSRYLVKRTGEKVFLECVQDMDHENMFWYRQDPGLGLRLIYFSYDVKMKEKGDIPEGYSVSREKKERFSLILESASTNQTSMYLCASSSSGQGPGANVLTFGAGSRLTVL.

The V gene is TRBV7-8, the J gene TRBJ1-5; D not certain. Trimming shortened V by 1 base and J by 5 bases, and 6 bases separated the two germline ends. Germline V lookup: CDR1 SGHVS, CDR2 FQNEAQ. The CDR3 contains 13 residues. The CDR3 nucleotides are TGTGCCAGCAGCTTAGGATCCCATCAGCCCCAGCATTTT. This codes for CASSLGSHQPQHF. Drawing the rest from reference TRBV7-8 and TRBJ1-5, the complete variable domain is GAGVSQSPRYKVAKRGQDVALRCDPISGHVSLFWYQQALGQGPEFLTYFQNEAQLDKSGLPSDRFFAERPEGSVSTLKIQRTQQEDSAVYLCASSLGSHQPQHFGDGTRLSIL.

This chain links TRBV9 with TRBJ2-3, with TRBD2 identical over 7 bases. V trimming: 5 bases; J trimming: 2 bases; junction bases outside the gene matches: 8. CDR1 is SGDLS and CDR2 is YYNGEE in the germline V gene. The CDR3 sequence is 15 residues long. The CDR3 DNA follows: TGTGCCAGCAGAAGAGCCGGGGGGTACACAGATACGCAGTATTTT. Residues: CASRRAGGYTDTQYF.

The chain has TRBV2 and TRBJ1-4; D is undetermined. Germline assignment: CDR1 SNHLY and CDR2 FYNNEI. Trimming shortened V by 3 bases and J by 8 bases, and 13 bases separated the two germline ends. This CDR3 comprises 14 residues. This CDR3 reads CASSDSWVGEKLFF. The CDR3 DNA reads TGTGCCAGCAGTGATTCCTGGGTTGGAGAAAAACTGTTTTTT. The complete variable domain, with remaining parts taken from reference TRBV2 and TRBJ1-4, reads EPEVTQTPSHQVTQMGQEVILRCVPISNHLYFYWYRQILGQKVEFLVSFYNNEISEKSEIFDDQFSVERPDGSNFTLKIRSTKLEDSAMYFCASSDSWVGEKLFFGSGTQLSVL.